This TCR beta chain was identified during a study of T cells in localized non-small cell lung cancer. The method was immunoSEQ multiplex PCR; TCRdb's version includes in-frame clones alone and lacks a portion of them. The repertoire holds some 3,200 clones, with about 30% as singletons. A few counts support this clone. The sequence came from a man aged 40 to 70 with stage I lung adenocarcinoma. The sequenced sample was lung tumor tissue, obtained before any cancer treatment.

The CDR3 nucleotides are TGTGCCAGCAGCCACACCGGTCGGACTAGCCCCGATACGCAGTATTTT. It yields the protein CASSHTGRTSPDTQYF. J is TRBJ2-3 and V is TRBV7-5; the table assigns TRBD2, which was not confirmed against the DNA. TRBV7-5 is a recognized pseudogene. The CDR3 loop spans 16 amino acids.